This T cell receptor (beta chain) was captured in a study of vaccination and CD4 T cells after COVID-19 (dated by TCRdb to 2021 to 2024). Regarding the complete study: In the convalescent cohort there were six males and four females, among whom were two Hispanic individuals, seven Caucasians, two Asians and one multiracial person. Participants received two doses of either the Pfizer-BioNTech BNT162b2 vaccine (n=8) or the Moderna mRNA-1273 vaccine (n=2). Post-COVID blood samples from convalescent patients were collected a median of about 110 days after diagnosis, with a range of 35 to 161 days. Post-vaccine blood samples were taken a median of around 68 days after the second vaccine dose, with a range of about 13 to 241 days. Overlapping spike peptide pools from SARS-CoV-2 and from the common cold coronaviruses HCoV-NL63, HCoV-OC43 and HCoV-229E were used as culture stimuli. As controls, cultures received a CEFX viral epitope pool (the positive control), an HIV-1 Nef peptide pool (the negative control), or no peptide at all. In 10 COVID-19 convalescent patients and several infection-naive healthy vaccine recipients, researchers compared the spike-specific CD4+ TCR repertoire from before mRNA vaccination with the repertoire from after. In an earlier paper using these donors, memory CD4+ T cell crossreactivity between SARS-CoV-2 and common cold coronavirus spike proteins was assessed at the TCR clonotype level.

This clonotype appeared a few times. Its antigen is currently not known. Base qualities are missing; no much larger clone stands one base away. The treatment or condition tag for this specimen amounts to: approximately 9-day PBMC culture with coronavirus spike peptide pools or control peptides (ViraFEST assay). CD4+ T cells from unexposed donors were collected before the COVID-19 pandemic (2011-2018). To expand antigen-specific T cells with peptide pools and then pick out the expanded clonotypes through TCR sequencing, the study relied on the ViraFEST assay. About 2 million PBMCs per well were cultured in IMDM with 5% human AB serum and about 9.7 IU/ml IL-2, plus 10 ug/ml peptide pools. Half of the culture medium was replaced with fresh IL-2-containing medium on days 3 and 7. CD4+ T cells were isolated after about nine days of culture through negative selection using the EasySep CD4+ T cell isolation kit. As cell number allowed, CD4+ T cells from unexposed donors were tested for reactivity to SARS-CoV-2 S and N and to four common cold coronavirus spike pools. Ficoll-Paque Plus gradient centrifugation was used to isolate PBMCs from whole blood, and the isolated PBMCs were then either used fresh or cryopreserved at -140C. In general, triplicate wells were set up for every culture condition. The leukapheresis product used for the unexposed donors was purchased from a commercial source.

The CDR3 covers 15 residues, taking in both the cysteine and the phenylalanine. Just the 45-base CDR3 DNA is kept, in frame starting at base 1. Trimmed from V: 4 bases; trimmed from J: 4 bases; junction bases lacking a gene match: 9. CDR1 and CDR2 were assigned from the germline V gene as MNHNS and SASEGT. The library was built by means of PCR. DNA from cultured CD4+ T cells underwent TCR sequencing with the Oncomine TCR Beta short-read assay at the Johns Hopkins FTIC core. Genomic DNA was extracted from the cultured CD4+ T cells with the QIAamp micro DNA kit. Oncomine TCR Beta libraries from cultured CD4+ T cells were pooled using unique dual indexes and sequenced on an Illumina iSeq 100. Concerning the study's data processing: Non-productive sequences were filtered out, and CDR3s that did not start with C, did not end with F or W, or were shorter than 7 amino acids were discarded. The MANAFEST web application identified antigen-specific clonotypes by comparing peptide-stimulated wells against reference wells and other culture wells. For a clone to be called positive, the clone needed an FDR below 0.05, an odds ratio above 5, and a productive frequency above 0.1% in at least two of three replicate wells. A clonotype counted as cross-reactive if it showed significant expansion both in the SARS-CoV-2 spike wells and in at least one common cold coronavirus spike condition. Using R version 3.6.1, CDR3 homology was evaluated through Levenshtein distances (stringdist) along with unrooted phylogenetic trees (ape). TCRdb reprocessed the public reads (quality trimming at Q25 with fastp, clone calling with MiXCR) and kept in-frame beta chains. All rows with the same CDR3 protein become a single entry with the most common DNA and genes. The V and J calls were determined by TCRdb, not by the authors. A total of about 12,000 distinct CDR3 sequences appear in this sample, 35% to 40% of them only once. Approximately 16% of the sample rests with the top ten.

General conclusions and limits of the study: The study included relatively few convalescent patients and did not analyze early timepoints after natural infection. Although the median number of SARS-CoV-2-reactive clonotypes went up from roughly 19 after infection to 38 after vaccination, the increase was not significant. Of the vaccine-specific clones in convalescent patients, 304 of 307, or nearly all, reacted only to SARS-CoV-2 spike and did not cross-react with common cold coronaviruses. Among convalescent patients, a median around 86% of the SARS-CoV-2-reactive clones seen after vaccination appeared only after vaccination, which suggests priming specific to the vaccine.

The receptor was derived from a human donor in good health. The chain couples TRBV6-1 to TRBJ1-2, with 7 middle bases fitting TRBD1. What was sequenced was CD4+ T cells from blood, cultured in vitro. The CDR3 region has the sequence CASSAQQGFSYGYTF. The nucleotide sequence reads as follows: TGTGCCAGCAGTGCCCAACAGGGGTTCAGCTATGGCTACACCTTC.